Given below is one T cell receptor (beta chain) in context. This specimen comes from a study of T cell changes during pregnancy in multiple sclerosis. Generated by immunoSEQ multiplex PCR, the TCRdb table keeps only in-frame clones and is missing some. The table includes tens of thousands of clones, about 90% detected once. This receptor was identified in a female donor with multiple sclerosis, enrolled in a pregnancy study. Sequences were derived from peripheral blood, sampled in the second trimester of pregnancy.

This chain's CDR3 is CASSLGGGSEAFF. CDR3 nucleotide sequence: TGTGCCAGCAGCTTAGGGGGGGGCAGTGAAGCTTTCTTT. The chain uses TRBV7-9 and TRBJ1-1; D is perhaps TRBD1 (6 bases). This CDR3 is built from 13 residues. The germline V and J ends were trimmed by 1 base and 7 bases, with 10 bases remaining between them. Germline V lookup: CDR1 SEHNR, CDR2 FQNEAQ (reference sequence).